Shown below are 3 T cell receptor beta chains from a single sample sequenced in a study of beta chain features in type 1 diabetes. Every isolated RNA sample was fully reverse transcribed, so sequencing captured expressed TCRB transcripts. TCRdb's copy holds only in-frame clones and misses some; the assay was immunoSEQ multiplex PCR. The sample lists over 500,000 clones; roughly a sixth were seen once. Specimen: naive CD4+ T cells from blood. These receptors all come from a man aged 18-30 years in good health.

The chain employs TRBV6-1 and TRBJ1-2; weak D call: TRBD1 (5 bases). Germline CDR1 MNHNS, CDR2 SASEGT. The CDR3 spans 15 residues. Deletions cut 8 bases from V and 0 bases from J, with 16 bases between. The CDR3 reads CASGGRDGSNYGYTF. The CDR3 DNA is TGTGCCAGCGGCGGCCGGGACGGTTCTAACTATGGCTACACCTTC.

This chain joins TRBV27 and TRBJ2-3, with a tentative D call TRBD1 (6 bases). Germline lookup yields CDR1 MNHEY and CDR2 SMNVEV (reference sequence). This CDR3 contains 16 residues. V lost 1 base to trimming and J lost 0 bases, with 11 bases between them. CDR3 bases: TGTGCCAGCAGTTTATTTTTGGACAGAAGCACAGATACGCAGTATTTT. The encoded protein is CASSLFLDRSTDTQYF.

This clone was counted a few times. V gene TRBV29-1 combines with J gene TRBJ2-2; 9 nucleotides agree with TRBD2. V dropped 5 bases and J dropped 0; count of bases not matched to a gene: 4. The germline CDR1 and CDR2 sequences are SQVTM and ANQGSEA. This CDR3 contains 15 residues. The DNA of the CDR3 is TGCAGCGTTTTGAGCGGGGGGACGAACACCGGGGAGCTGTTTTTT. This sequence encodes CSVLSGGTNTGELFF.